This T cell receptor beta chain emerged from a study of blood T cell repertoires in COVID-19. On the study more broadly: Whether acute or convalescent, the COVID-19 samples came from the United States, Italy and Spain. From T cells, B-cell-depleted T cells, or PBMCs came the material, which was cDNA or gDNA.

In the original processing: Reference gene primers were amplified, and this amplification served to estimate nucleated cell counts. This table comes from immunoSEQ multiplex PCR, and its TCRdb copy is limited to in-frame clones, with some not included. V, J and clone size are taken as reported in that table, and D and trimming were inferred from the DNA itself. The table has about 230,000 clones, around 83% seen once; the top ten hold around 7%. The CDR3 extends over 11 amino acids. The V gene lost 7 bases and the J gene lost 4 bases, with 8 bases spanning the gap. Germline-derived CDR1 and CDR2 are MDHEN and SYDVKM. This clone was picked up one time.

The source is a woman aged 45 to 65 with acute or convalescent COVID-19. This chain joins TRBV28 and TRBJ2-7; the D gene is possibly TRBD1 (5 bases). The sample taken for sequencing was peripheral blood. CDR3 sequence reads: CASTSGYEQYF. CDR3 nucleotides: TGTGCCAGCACCTCAGGGTACGAGCAGTACTTC. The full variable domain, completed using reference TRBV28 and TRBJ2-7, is DVKVTQSSRYLVKRTGEKVFLECVQDMDHENMFWYRQDPGLGLRLIYFSYDVKMKEKGDIPEGYSVSREKKERFSLILESASTNQTSMYLCASTSGYEQYFGPGTRLTVT.